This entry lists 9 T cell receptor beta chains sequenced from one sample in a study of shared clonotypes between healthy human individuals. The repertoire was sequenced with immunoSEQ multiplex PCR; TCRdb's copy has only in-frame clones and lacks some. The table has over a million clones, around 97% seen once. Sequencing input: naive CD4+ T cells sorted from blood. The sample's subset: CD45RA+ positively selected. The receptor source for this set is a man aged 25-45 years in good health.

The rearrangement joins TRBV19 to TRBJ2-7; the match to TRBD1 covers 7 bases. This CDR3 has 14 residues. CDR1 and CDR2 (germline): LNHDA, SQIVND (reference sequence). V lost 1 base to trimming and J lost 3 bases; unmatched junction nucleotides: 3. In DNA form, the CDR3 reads TGTGCCAGTAGTATAGCGAGGGGGCGCTACGAGCAGTACTTC. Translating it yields CASSIARGRYEQYF.

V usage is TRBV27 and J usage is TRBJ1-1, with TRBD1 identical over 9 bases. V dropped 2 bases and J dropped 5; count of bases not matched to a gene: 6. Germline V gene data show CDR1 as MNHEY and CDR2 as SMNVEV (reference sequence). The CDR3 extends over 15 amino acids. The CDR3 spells CASSLRRTGVTEAFF. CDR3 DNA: TGTGCCAGCAGTTTACGAAGGACAGGGGTTACTGAAGCTTTCTTT.

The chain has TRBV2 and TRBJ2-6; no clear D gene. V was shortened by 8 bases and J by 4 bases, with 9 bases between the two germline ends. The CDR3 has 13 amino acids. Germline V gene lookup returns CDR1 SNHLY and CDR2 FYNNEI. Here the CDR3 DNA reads TGTGCCAGCCGTCTAGAAGGGGCCAACGTCCTGACTTTC. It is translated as CASRLEGANVLTF.

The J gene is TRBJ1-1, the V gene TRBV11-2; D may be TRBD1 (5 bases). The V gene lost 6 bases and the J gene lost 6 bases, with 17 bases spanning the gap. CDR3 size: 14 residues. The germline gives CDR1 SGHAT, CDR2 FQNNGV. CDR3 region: CASSSAGTRAEAFF. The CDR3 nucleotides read TGTGCCAGCAGTTCCGCCGGGACTAGGGCTGAAGCTTTCTTT.

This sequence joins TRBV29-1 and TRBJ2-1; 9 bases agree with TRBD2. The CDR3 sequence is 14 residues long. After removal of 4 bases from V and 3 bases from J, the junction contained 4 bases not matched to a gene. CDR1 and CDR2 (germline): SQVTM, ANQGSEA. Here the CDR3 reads CSVGRSGSYNEQFF. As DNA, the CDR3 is TGCAGCGTTGGCCGTAGCGGGAGCTACAATGAGCAGTTCTTC.

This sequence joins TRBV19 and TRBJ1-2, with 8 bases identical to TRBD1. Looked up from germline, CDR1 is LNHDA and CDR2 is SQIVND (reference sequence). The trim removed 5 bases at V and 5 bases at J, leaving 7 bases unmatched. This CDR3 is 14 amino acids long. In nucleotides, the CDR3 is TGTGCCAGTAGTCCTCTGACAGGGGTGTATGGCTACACCTTC. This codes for CASSPLTGVYGYTF.

The CDR3 DNA is TGTGCCAGCAGCTCCCGTGCGGGAATAGGCTACGAGCAGTACTTC. This translates into CASSSRAGIGYEQYF. This rearrangement joins TRBV28 to TRBJ2-7, with a possible D match to TRBD2 (6 bases). Germline V gene sequence: CDR1 MDHEN, CDR2 SYDVKM. Trimming left V 6 bases short and J 3 bases short, with 18 bases between. The CDR3 totals 15 residues.

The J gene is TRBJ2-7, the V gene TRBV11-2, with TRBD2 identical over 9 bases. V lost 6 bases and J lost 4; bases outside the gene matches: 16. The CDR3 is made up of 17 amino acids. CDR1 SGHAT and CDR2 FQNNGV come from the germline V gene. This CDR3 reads CASSSFLAGKGFYEQYF. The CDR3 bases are TGTGCCAGCAGTTCATTTCTAGCGGGGAAGGGCTTTTACGAGCAGTACTTC.

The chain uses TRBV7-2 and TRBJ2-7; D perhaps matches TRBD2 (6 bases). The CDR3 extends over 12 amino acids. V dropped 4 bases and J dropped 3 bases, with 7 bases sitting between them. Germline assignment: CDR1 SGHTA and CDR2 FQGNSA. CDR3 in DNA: TGTGCCAGCAGCTGGGGGGTCTACGAGCAGTACTTC. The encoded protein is CASSWGVYEQYF.